A selection of T cell receptor beta chains follows, all from one sample in a study of blood T cell repertoires in COVID-19. Sequencing used immunoSEQ multiplex PCR; TCRdb keeps in-frame clones, though not all of them. The sample carries 250,000 to 300,000 clones, about 91% recorded once. Sample: peripheral blood. Receptor source: a woman aged 25 to 45 who had recovered from COVID-19. CDR3s include the opening cysteine and the closing phenylalanine or tryptophan. Clone size is given for some rows only: seen once, a few or many times, or a class if the clone is expanded.

TRBJ2-1 TRBV10-3 NA CAISEGPGGGSEDEQFF
TRBJ2-5 TRBV7-2 NA CASTRTGGVETQYF
TRBJ2-7 TRBV5-1 NA CASSLVPSGEQYF
TRBJ2-1 TRBV11-2 NA CASSSSRGRLDYSYNEQFF
TRBJ2-3 TRBV19 NA CASRASGGTDTQYF
TRBJ1-3 TRBV5-1 NA CASSRELLSPGNTIYF
TRBJ2-3 TRBV4-3 NA CASSQSGGFTDTQYF
TRBJ2-1 TRBV7-2 NA CASSLFSGVSSYNEQFF
TRBJ2-2 TRBV6-6 NA CASSPNIQDRGIGELFF
TRBJ1-5 TRBV5-1 NA CASSLTGRDQPQHF
TRBJ2-2 TRBV6-4 NA CASSGEGVANTGELFF
TRBJ2-7 TRBV6-5 NA CASIADGPPYEQYF
TRBJ2-3 TRBV7-8 NA CASSSYGTGGTDTQYF
TRBJ1-1 TRBV12-3/TRBV12-4 NA CASSLALTEAFF
TRBJ1-5 TRBV10-3 NA CAISEGGQPQHF
TRBJ2-7 TRBV27 NA CASSSNEERYEQYF
TRBJ2-7 TRBV13 NA CASSVGLAGGNEQYF
TRBJ2-7 TRBV2 NA CAWGGTSVSSYEQYF
TRBJ2-2 TRBV18 few CASSPEGTGGTGELFF
TRBJ2-1 TRBV7-2 NA CASSFIPGQAYNEQFF
TRBJ1-2 TRBV6-2/TRBV6-3 once CASSPGTGSLLNYGYTF
TRBJ1-2 TRBV4-1 once CASSQGNRGLDGYTF
TRBJ1-2 TRBV5-1 NA CASSRDRNYGYTF
TRBJ1-3 TRBV5-1 NA CASTMDSGNTIYF
TRBJ1-4 TRBV5-8 NA CASSLVGATNEKLFF
TRBJ1-1 TRBV7-2 few CASSLVVMNTEAFF
TRBJ1-4 TRBV2 few CASSDRGLNEKLFF
TRBJ1-2 TRBV30 NA CAWSSSPYGYTF
TRBJ2-2 TRBV28 few CASRGTGGHDTGELFF
TRBJ2-3 TRBV28 NA CASSLVGVATQYF
TRBJ1-3 TRBV9 NA CASTGYGNTIYF
TRBJ1-6 TRBV20-1 NA CSARTNSPLHF
TRBJ1-1 TRBV7-9 NA CASSLGRGAFF
TRBJ1-6 TRBV28 NA CASSPLDRIGGKNSPLHF
TRBJ2-3 TRBV3-1/TRBV3-2 few CASSERGARSTDTQYF
TRBJ2-2 TRBV27 NA CASSPTNTGELFF
TRBJ1-2 TRBV27 NA CASSFIRESGHGYTF
TRBJ2-1 TRBV4-2 NA CASSQALEVNEQFF
TRBJ2-3 TRBV7-3 NA CASSLQGDTDTQYF
TRBJ2-7 TRBV5-1 few CASSFRSGTYEQYF
TRBJ2-1 TRBV2 NA CASRLNPLAGNEQFF
TRBJ1-1 TRBV18 NA CASSPGQYSEAFF
TRBJ2-7 TRBV10-2 NA CASSDQRGGHYEQYF
TRBJ2-1 TRBV7-2 NA CASSSRQGGNEQFF
TRBJ1-1 TRBV7-9 NA CASSGDSHHGAFF
TRBJ1-2 TRBV6-5 NA CATQDSNYGYTF
TRBJ1-1 TRBV6-5 NA CASSYSTGKEAFF
TRBJ1-5 TRBV23-1 NA CASSQKTWQGRSQPQHF
TRBJ2-1 TRBV3-1/TRBV3-2 NA CASISGTSSYNEQFF
TRBJ1-4 TRBV7-8 NA CASSLTDEKLFF
TRBJ2-7 TRBV29-1 many CSVQTGSETYEQYF
TRBJ1-2 TRBV28 few CASSQGQGSYGYTF
TRBJ1-2 TRBV4-2 NA CASSQDQGAGYGYIF
TRBJ2-1 TRBV20-1 NA CSAKRSGQFF
TRBJ2-3 TRBV2 NA CASREGPGTYTQYF
TRBJ1-4 TRBV3-1/TRBV3-2 NA CASSQDLWPLAEKLFF
TRBJ1-3 TRBV28 NA CASSFPGARSGNTIYF
TRBJ1-5 TRBV6-6 few CASSYEGDQPQHF
TRBJ1-5 TRBV6-5 NA CASRKTVYSNQPQHF
TRBJ1-2 TRBV12-3/TRBV12-4 NA CASSSQGDYGYTF